Listed below are T cell receptor beta chains from one sample, sequenced in a study of blood T cell repertoires in COVID-19. Clones were read by immunoSEQ multiplex PCR, and TCRdb kept only the in-frame ones, dropping some. This table has 96,000 or so clones, approximately 80% appearing once. The sequenced sample consisted of peripheral blood. These receptors originate from a man aged 80 or over with COVID-19, enrolled during active disease. Both conserved end residues are part of each CDR3. Fields, in order: J gene, clone size, V gene, D gene, CDR3 protein, CDR3 DNA. D genes are given only for firm matches. Rows may omit the clone size; those that give it use once, few, many or a size class.

TRBJ2-5,-,TRBV19,-,CASSPAGLGQETQYF,TGTGCCAGTAGTCCCGCAGGGCTGGGGCAAGAGACCCAGTACTTC
TRBJ1-3,-,TRBV6-6,TRBD1,CASSYGGQVSGNTIYF,TGTGCCAGCAGTTACGGGGGACAGGTGTCTGGAAACACCATATATTTT
TRBJ2-1,-,TRBV5-4,TRBD1,CASSFGTGGFDEQFF,TGTGCCAGCAGTTTTGGGACAGGGGGCTTCGATGAGCAGTTCTTC
TRBJ1-5,-,TRBV5-8,TRBD1,CASSLVLGGRGQPQHF,TGTGCCAGCAGCTTGGTTTTAGGGGGCAGGGGTCAGCCCCAGCATTTT
TRBJ1-1,-,TRBV24-1,TRBD1,CATTPTGGLEAFF,TGTGCCACCACCCCGACAGGGGGCCTAGAAGCTTTCTTT
TRBJ2-3,-,TRBV10-3,-,CAIRSLGTDTQYF,TGTGCCATCAGATCACTGGGCACAGATACGCAGTATTTT
TRBJ2-3,few,TRBV4-3,TRBD2,CASSQEASGGVTDTQYF,TGCGCCAGCAGCCAAGAGGCTAGCGGGGGGGTTACAGATACGCAGTATTTT
TRBJ1-1,-,TRBV2,-,CASILRRETEAFF,TGTGCCAGCATTCTAAGGAGGGAGACTGAAGCTTTCTTT
TRBJ2-1,many,TRBV5-4,-,CASSLRSVNEQFF,TGTGCCAGCAGCTTACGGAGTGTCAATGAGCAGTTCTTC
TRBJ1-2,-,TRBV10-2,TRBD1,CASSESRDRGLGYTF,TGCGCCAGCAGTGAGTCCCGGGACAGGGGGCTCGGCTACACCTTC
TRBJ1-1,-,TRBV7-2,-,CASSLAQGGNTEAFF,TGTGCCAGCAGCTTAGCGCAGGGAGGGAACACTGAAGCTTTCTTT
TRBJ1-2,few,TRBV29-1,-,CSVQQTATYGYTF,TGCAGCGTTCAACAGACAGCGACCTATGGCTACACCTTC
TRBJ2-3,once,TRBV11-1,TRBD1,CASSSMGQGGDTQYF,TGTGCCAGCAGCTCCATGGGACAGGGGGGGGATACGCAGTATTTT
TRBJ1-1,-,TRBV19,TRBD1,CASRQGLGTEAFF,TGTGCCAGTAGACAGGGGTTGGGAACTGAAGCTTTCTTT
TRBJ1-4,few,TRBV18,-,CASSPDLAGYNEKLFF,TGTGCCAGCTCACCCGATCTGGCGGGTTATAATGAAAAACTGTTTTTT
TRBJ1-1,-,TRBV19,TRBD1,CASLPTGLMNTEAFF,TGTGCCAGCCTCCCGACAGGGCTCATGAACACTGAAGCTTTCTTT
TRBJ1-1,-,TRBV6-5,-,CASRRQVGTEAFF,TGTGCCAGCAGGCGACAGGTTGGCACTGAAGCTTTCTTT
TRBJ2-2,few,TRBV5-1,-,CASSLSSQNGELFF,TGCGCCAGCAGCTTGTCCAGTCAGAACGGGGAGCTGTTTTTT
TRBJ2-7,-,TRBV19,-,CASSIRARVGVEQYF,TGTGCCAGTAGTATCCGGGCCAGGGTAGGGGTCGAGCAGTACTTC
TRBJ2-7,-,TRBV6-1,-,CASSEAYTGTYEQYF,TGTGCCAGCAGTGAAGCCTATACAGGGACGTACGAGCAGTACTTC
TRBJ1-2,few,TRBV10-2,-,CASSESTGIYGYTF,TGCGCCAGCAGTGAGTCAACAGGGATCTATGGCTACACCTTC
TRBJ1-4,-,TRBV6-5,-,CASRGVWGEKLFF,TGTGCCAGCAGAGGGGTATGGGGTGAAAAACTGTTTTTT
TRBJ2-2,-,TRBV28,TRBD1,CASSSPGGRNTGELFF,TGTGCCAGCAGTTCTCCAGGGGGCCGGAACACCGGGGAGCTGTTTTTT
TRBJ1-1,once,TRBV6-2/TRBV6-3,-,CASSQTRLRDPNTEAFF,TGTGCCAGCAGTCAAACCCGCCTGCGGGACCCGAACACTGAAGCTTTCTTT
TRBJ1-3,-,TRBV3-1/TRBV3-2,TRBD1,CASSTRDRGSGNTIYF,TGTGCCAGCAGCACCCGGGACAGGGGGTCTGGAAACACCATATATTTT
TRBJ1-6,-,TRBV18,TRBD1,CASSPLATGDNSPLHF,TGTGCCAGCTCACCATTGGCGACAGGGGATAATTCACCCCTCCACTTT
TRBJ1-4,-,TRBV7-9,-,CASSLARSEKLFF,TGTGCCAGCAGCTTAGCGCGTAGTGAAAAACTGTTTTTT
TRBJ2-5,-,TRBV29-1,TRBD2,CSVEIGGSNFQYF,TGCAGCGTTGAAATCGGCGGGAGCAATTTTCAGTACTTC
TRBJ2-7,-,TRBV7-3,-,CASSPGGGHYEQYF,TGTGCCAGCAGCCCGGGTGGAGGGCACTACGAGCAGTACTTC
TRBJ1-5,-,TRBV3-1/TRBV3-2,TRBD1,CASSLGTGGNQPQHF,TGTGCCAGCAGCCTAGGGACAGGGGGCAATCAGCCCCAGCATTTT
TRBJ2-5,-,TRBV30,TRBD2,CAWSSSSGRQETQYF,TGTGCCTGGAGTTCATCTAGCGGGAGACAAGAGACCCAGTACTTC